The following is a T cell receptor (beta chain) sequence with its context. Its matching antigen is unknown. Per the authors' pipeline: Sequence data from immunoSEQ were junction-only and lacked quality scores; consequently, filtering differed. TCRdb keeps only in-frame clones here, not all; method: immunoSEQ multiplex PCR. For V, J and clone size, that table is used; D and trimming come from the DNA. Among around 2.1 million clones listed, 85% to 95% were seen once. This specimen belongs to a study of shared clonotypes between healthy human individuals. At the level of the study: Three plates each covered CD4 naive and memory; CD8 naive two, CD8 memory one. Study outcomes and limitations: It was the non-shared clonotypes that had lower generation probabilities than clonotypes shared by all four donors.

Naive CD8 cells lacked CD45RO, underwent positive selection for CCR7 and left out terminally differentiated effector memory CD45RA+ cells. Trimming took 1 base from V and 2 from J, leaving 9 bases between them. CDR3 length: 14 residues. Germline assignment: CDR1 MDHEN and CDR2 SYDVKM. The sample comprised naive CD8+ T cells from PBMCs. The receptor's source is a man aged 18 to 35 in good health. Some clones in this sample may be carry-over from other donors' samples. This chain connects TRBV28 to TRBJ2-7, with D tentatively TRBD2 (5 bases). Here the CDR3 DNA reads TGTGCCAGCAGTTTATCCGGGATTGCCTACGAGCAGTACTTC. It codes for CASSLSGIAYEQYF.